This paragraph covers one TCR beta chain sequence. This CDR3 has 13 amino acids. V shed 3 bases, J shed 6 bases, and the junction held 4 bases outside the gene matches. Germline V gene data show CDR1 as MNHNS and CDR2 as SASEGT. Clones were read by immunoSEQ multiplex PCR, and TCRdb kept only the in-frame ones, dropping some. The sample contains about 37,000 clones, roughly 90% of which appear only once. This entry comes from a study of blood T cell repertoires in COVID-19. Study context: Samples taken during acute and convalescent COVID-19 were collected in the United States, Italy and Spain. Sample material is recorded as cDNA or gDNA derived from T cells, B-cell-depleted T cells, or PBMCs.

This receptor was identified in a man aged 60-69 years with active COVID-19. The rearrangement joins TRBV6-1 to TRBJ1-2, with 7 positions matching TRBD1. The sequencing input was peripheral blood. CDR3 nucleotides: TGTGCCAGCAGTGAGGACAGGCGCGATGGCTACACCTTC. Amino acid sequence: CASSEDRRDGYTF.